The next 14 T cell receptor beta chains were all read from a single sample in a study of cytomegalovirus exposure and HLA in healthy donors (TCRdb year 2017). The library was generated by the immunoSEQ multiplex PCR assay. A mixture of 60 forward primers for TCR Vbeta segments and 13 reverse primers for TCR Jbeta segments was used in the multiplex PCR. TCRdb retrieved this table from immuneACCESS and kept in-frame rearrangements only. Not all clones are present; in checked studies, unresolved V genes account for under half, and no reason is known for the remainder. This sample lists 150,000 to 200,000 clones; about 10% were detected once. Of the sample, roughly 1.4% is held by the ten largest clones. The sequencing input was PBMCs. These receptors all stem from a woman in her thirties in good health and CMV-seropositive.

This clone was picked up a small number of times. The chain is built from TRBV6-5 and TRBJ1-1; 8 bases match TRBD1. V lost 7 bases, J lost 1 base, and 5 bases stayed unmatched. This CDR3 comprises 14 residues. CDR1 is MNHEY, CDR2 SVGAGI, per germline. CDR3 bases: TGTGCCAGCACTCAAGACAGGGGGAACACTGAAGCTTTCTTT. This translates into CASTQDRGNTEAFF.

This chain links TRBV15 with TRBJ1-6; perhaps TRBD1 as D (5 bases). Germline lookup yields CDR1 LNHNV and CDR2 YYDKDF (reference sequence). CDR3 length: 14 amino acids. Trimming shortened V by 8 bases and J by 8 bases, and 16 bases separated the two germline ends. The CDR3 loop is CATAGPTGDSPLHF. The CDR3 DNA reads as TGTGCCACCGCGGGGCCTACGGGGGATTCACCCCTCCACTTT. The entire variable domain, with the rest obtained from reference TRBV15 and TRBJ1-6, is as follows: DAMVIQNPRYQVTQFGKPVTLSCSQTLNHNVMYWYQQKSSQAPKLLFHYYDKDFNNEADTPDNFQSRRPNTSFCFLDIRSPGLGDTAMYLCATAGPTGDSPLHFGNGTRLTVT.

The table lists this clone with a few counts. This chain joins TRBV27 and TRBJ2-7, with 7 nucleotides matching TRBD1. The germline gives CDR1 MNHEY, CDR2 SMNVEV (reference sequence). V lost 8 bases, J lost 2 bases, and 18 bases stayed unmatched. CDR3 length: 17 amino acids. In DNA form, the CDR3 reads TGTGCCAGCGCCGGACTCCGGGACAGCCCTATGGCCTACGAGCAGTACTTC. Protein sequence: CASAGLRDSPMAYEQYF.

There are a few counts of this clone. The chain uses TRBV29-1 and TRBJ1-1, with a tentative D call TRBD1 (6 bases). Germline V gives CDR1 SQVTM, CDR2 ANQGSEA. V was clipped by 4 bases and J by 4 bases, with 19 bases between them. The CDR3 contains 15 residues. The CDR3 sequence: CSVAFLGGQGTEAFF. The CDR3 DNA is TGCAGCGTTGCCTTCTTAGGGGGTCAAGGCACTGAAGCTTTCTTT. Together with reference TRBV29-1 and TRBJ1-1, the CDR3 gives the full variable domain: SAVISQKPSRDICQRGTSLTIQCQVDSQVTMMFWYRQQPGQSLTLIATANQGSEATYESGFVIDKFPISRPNLTFSTLTVSNMSPEDSSIYLCSVAFLGGQGTEAFFGQGTRLTVV.

This clone was observed a handful of times. This chain uses TRBV7-9 with TRBJ2-1, with 7 bases that match TRBD1. This CDR3 has 16 amino acids. CDR1 is SEHNR and CDR2 is FQNEAQ in the germline V gene (reference sequence). Trimming at V came to 5 bases and at J to 8 bases, leaving 15 bases not matched to a gene. Here the CDR3 DNA reads TGTGCCAGCAGCCAGGGGGTCTACCAGTCGTCGTATGAGCAGTTCTTC. It yields the protein CASSQGVYQSSYEQFF.

V usage is TRBV27 and J usage is TRBJ2-3; a possible D gene is TRBD2 (6 bases). CDR1 is MNHEY and CDR2 is SMNVEV in the germline V gene (reference sequence). Trimming shortened V by 5 bases and J by 4 bases, and 22 bases separated the two germline ends. The CDR3 length is 17 residues. The CDR3 loop is CASSLIRRDSRADTQYF. DNA of the CDR3: TGTGCCAGCAGTCTAATCCGGCGGGACTCGAGGGCAGATACGCAGTATTTT.

V usage is TRBV15 and J usage is TRBJ1-1; 9 nucleotides line up with TRBD1. This CDR3 comprises 13 residues. Germline lookup yields CDR1 LNHNV and CDR2 YYDKDF (reference sequence). Trimming at V came to 3 bases and at J to 4 bases, leaving 0 bases not matched to a gene. CDR3 amino acids: CATSRTGGTEAFF. For the CDR3, the DNA is TGTGCCACCAGCAGGACAGGGGGCACTGAAGCTTTCTTT.

This clone was detected only a few times. This sequence joins TRBV19 and TRBJ1-4, with TRBD1 matching 9 bases. After removal of 3 bases from V and 7 bases from J, the junction contained 12 bases not matched to a gene. The CDR3 has 17 residues. Germline V gives CDR1 LNHDA, CDR2 SQIVND (reference sequence). CDR3 bases: TGTGCCAGTAGTATTTGGACAGGGGTGGCGTCGGGTGAAAAACTGTTTTTT. Its translation is CASSIWTGVASGEKLFF. Complete variable domain (other parts from reference TRBV19 and TRBJ1-4): DGGITQSPKYLFRKEGQNVTLSCEQNLNHDAMYWYRQDPGQGLRLIYYSQIVNDFQKGDIAEGYSVSREKKESFPLTVTSAQKNPTAFYLCASSIWTGVASGEKLFFGSGTQLSVL.

This clone was counted a few times. The V call is TRBV10-3, the J call TRBJ2-7; 12 bases are shared with TRBD2. The CDR3 is 13 residues long. Per germline, CDR1 ENHRY and CDR2 SYGVKD. Trimming at V came to 10 bases and at J to 3 bases, leaving 4 bases not matched to a gene. CDR3 loop: CATRTSGIYEQYF. The DNA for the CDR3 is TGTGCCACCCGGACTAGCGGGATCTACGAGCAGTACTTC.

The chain couples TRBV5-1 to TRBJ1-1, with D maybe TRBD1 (5 bases). V lost 4 bases and J 1 base, leaving 11 bases between the germline ends. From germline, CDR1 is SGHRS and CDR2 YFSETQ. This CDR3 comprises 14 residues. CDR3 protein: CASSLLDRNTEAFF. The CDR3 coding sequence is TGCGCCAGCAGCCTCCTAGACAGGAACACTGAAGCTTTCTTT.

For the CDR3, the DNA is TGTGCCAGCAGCCTAGGGACAGAACTAAACTATGGCTACACCTTC. It yields the protein CASSLGTELNYGYTF. This chain connects TRBV6-1 to TRBJ1-2, with TRBD1 identical over 7 bases. Trimming removed 6 bases from V and 2 bases from J; junction bases left unmatched: 9. CDR1 is MNHNS, CDR2 SASEGT, per germline. The CDR3 runs 15 residues.

J is TRBJ2-1 and V is TRBV11-2; possibly TRBD1 for D (6 bases). Germline V CDR1 and CDR2: SGHAT, FQNNGV. V lost 5 bases and J 6 bases, leaving 20 bases between the germline ends. This CDR3 is built from 16 residues. The CDR3 region has the DNA TGTGCCAGCAGCAGAAAAGGGGCAGGGGACGGCAATGAGCAGTTCTTC. Translated: CASSRKGAGDGNEQFF.

V usage is TRBV9 and J usage is TRBJ2-6; 7 nucleotides align to TRBD1. In germline, CDR1 is SGDLS, CDR2 YYNGEE. The CDR3 covers 16 residues. Losses at the gene ends were 0 bases for V and 0 bases for J; bases not matched to a gene: 0. The CDR3 DNA is TGTGCCAGCAGCGTAGCAGGGGGCTCTGGGGCCAACGTCCTGACTTTC. Translating it yields CASSVAGGSGANVLTF.

The V gene is TRBV7-9, the J gene TRBJ1-4; perhaps TRBD1 as D (6 bases). V lost 2 bases and J lost 6, with 13 bases in between. Germline-derived CDR1 and CDR2 are SEHNR and FQNEAQ (reference sequence). This CDR3 region has 15 residues. The CDR3 coding sequence is TGTGCCAGCAGCTTATTAGCGGGGGCGGATGAAAAACTGTTTTTT. Its translation: CASSLLAGADEKLFF.